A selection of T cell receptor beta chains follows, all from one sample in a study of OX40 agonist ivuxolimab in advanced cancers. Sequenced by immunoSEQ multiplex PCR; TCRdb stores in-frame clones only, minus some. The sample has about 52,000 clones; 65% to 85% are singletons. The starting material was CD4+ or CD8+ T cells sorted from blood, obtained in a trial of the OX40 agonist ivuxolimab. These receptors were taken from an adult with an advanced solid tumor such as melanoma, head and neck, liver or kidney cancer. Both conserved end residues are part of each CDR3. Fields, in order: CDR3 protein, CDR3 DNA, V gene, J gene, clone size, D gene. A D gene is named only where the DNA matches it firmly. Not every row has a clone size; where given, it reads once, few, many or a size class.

CASSERTGRWIGTDTQYF	TGTGCCAGCAGCGAGAGGACGGGTCGTTGGATTGGCACAGATACGCAGTATTTT	TRBV7-9	TRBJ2-3	.	.
CASSLRGRGTEAFF	TGTGCCAGCAGCCTCAGGGGGCGAGGCACTGAAGCTTTCTTT	TRBV11-2	TRBJ1-1	.	TRBD1
CASSSGTGEEKLFF	TGTGCCAGCAGCTCCGGGACAGGGGAAGAAAAACTGTTTTTT	TRBV5-4	TRBJ1-4	once	TRBD1
CASSGLAGNYNEQFF	TGCGCCAGCAGCGGACTAGCGGGGAACTACAATGAGCAGTTCTTC	TRBV5-1	TRBJ2-1	.	TRBD2
CASRLGLAGGRNEQFF	TGTGCCAGCAGGCTGGGACTAGCGGGGGGGCGGAATGAGCAGTTCTTC	TRBV2	TRBJ2-1	.	TRBD2
CASSAGTDTQYF	TGTGCCAGCAGCGCGGGCACAGATACGCAGTATTTT	TRBV5-4	TRBJ2-3	.	.
CASSQEPYGYTF	TGTGCCAGCAGCCAGGAACCCTATGGCTACACCTTC	TRBV2	TRBJ1-2	.	.
CASRRRQTPKDTEAFF	TGCGCCAGCAGGCGGAGACAGACCCCAAAGGACACTGAAGCTTTCTTT	TRBV10-1	TRBJ1-1	.	.
CASTLQGKYGYTF	TGTGCCAGCACCCTACAGGGGAAGTATGGCTACACCTTC	TRBV6-6	TRBJ1-2	.	TRBD1
CASSATGARGSYNSPLHF	TGTGCCAGTAGCGCGACAGGGGCCAGGGGGTCCTATAATTCACCCCTCCACTTT	TRBV19	TRBJ1-6	once	TRBD1
CASSPRTGLYQETQYF	TGCGCCAGCAGCCCGAGGACAGGGCTTTACCAAGAGACCCAGTACTTC	TRBV5-1	TRBJ2-5	.	TRBD1
CASSAAGATDGYTF	TGTGCCAGCAGTGCCGCCGGGGCTACAGATGGCTACACCTTC	TRBV25-1	TRBJ1-2	once	.
CASPHPFPTGINSPLHF	TGTGCCAGCCCCCACCCTTTTCCGACAGGGATTAATTCACCCCTCCACTTT	TRBV27	TRBJ1-6	large	TRBD1
CASSLGSVSGSYEQYF	TGTGCCAGCAGCTTAGGGTCGGTGTCAGGATCCTACGAGCAGTACTTC	TRBV11-3	TRBJ2-7	.	.
CASTLGGETGELFF	TGTGCCAGCACCCTGGGGGGGGAAACCGGGGAGCTGTTTTTT	TRBV6-1	TRBJ2-2	.	TRBD2
CASSPRASGGATDTQYF	TGTGCCAGCAGCCCCCGGGCTAGCGGGGGGGCCACAGATACGCAGTATTTT	TRBV7-2	TRBJ2-3	.	TRBD2
CAWSNTRQAGVFF	TGTGCCTGGAGTAATACCAGGCAGGCTGGGGTGTTTTTT	TRBV30	TRBJ1-4	.	.
CASSYSNSGVEQYF	TGTGCCAGCAGTTACTCGAATTCGGGTGTCGAGCAGTACTTC	TRBV6-5	TRBJ2-7	.	.
CASSPEPRGGQYF	TGTGCCAGCAGCCCAGAACCCAGGGGGGGGCAGTATTTT	TRBV7-7	TRBJ2-3	once	.
CSVLRYLKETQYF	TGCAGCGTTCTAAGGTACCTAAAAGAGACCCAGTACTTC	TRBV29-1	TRBJ2-5	.	.
CASSPSSLAKNIQYF	TGTGCCAGCAGCCCCAGCTCCCTAGCCAAAAACATTCAGTACTTC	TRBV7-8	TRBJ2-4	once	.
CASSLGAGGFTEQYF	TGTGCCAGCAGCTTGGGGGCAGGGGGCTTTACCGAGCAGTACTTC	TRBV5-4	TRBJ2-7	.	TRBD1
CASSIIGGATLDTQYF	TGTGCCAGTAGTATTATTGGGGGGGCGACCCTAGATACGCAGTATTTT	TRBV19	TRBJ2-3	once	.
CASIRWPSGGPSTDTQYF	TGTGCCAGCATCAGGTGGCCTAGCGGGGGTCCTAGCACAGATACGCAGTATTTT	TRBV2	TRBJ2-3	.	TRBD2
CSVQRGTAYNEQFF	TGCAGCGTTCAGAGGGGGACAGCCTACAATGAGCAGTTCTTC	TRBV29-1	TRBJ2-1	once	TRBD1
CAWSQLSGEQFF	TGTGCCTGGAGTCAACTCAGTGGTGAGCAGTTCTTC	TRBV30	TRBJ2-1	.	.
CASSPRTQEDTEAFF	TGTGCCAGTAGTCCCCGGACGCAAGAGGACACTGAAGCTTTCTTT	TRBV19	TRBJ1-1	.	.
CASSLGSETQYF	TGTGCCAGCAGCTTAGGATCGGAGACCCAGTACTTC	TRBV13	TRBJ2-5	.	.
CAWSVGGRETQYF	TGTGCCTGGAGTGTAGGGGGGAGGGAGACCCAGTACTTC	TRBV30	TRBJ2-5	once	.
CASSAAGTPVPYEQYF	TGTGCCAGCAGCGCAGCCGGGACCCCGGTCCCCTACGAGCAGTACTTC	TRBV11-2	TRBJ2-7	.	.
CASSSDDRGELFF	TGTGCCAGCAGCTCTGATGACAGGGGGGAGCTGTTTTTT	TRBV7-9	TRBJ2-2	.	.
CASSDYGRGSGNTIYF	TGTGCCAGCAGCGACTACGGCAGAGGGTCTGGAAACACCATATATTTT	TRBV9	TRBJ1-3	.	.
CASSQIPGLAGDEQFF	TGTGCCAGCAGCCAGATCCCGGGACTAGCGGGAGATGAGCAGTTCTTC	TRBV5-4	TRBJ2-1	few	TRBD2
CASRVTGPRTDTQYF	TGTGCCAGCAGAGTTACGGGTCCCCGCACAGATACGCAGTATTTT	TRBV27	TRBJ2-3	.	.
CASSNSGGAGNIQYF	TGTGCCAGTAGTAACTCGGGCGGGGCCGGGAACATTCAGTACTTC	TRBV19	TRBJ2-4	.	.
CASSYSWDNYGYTF	TGTGCCAGCAGTTACTCTTGGGATAACTATGGCTACACCTTC	TRBV6-5	TRBJ1-2	.	.
CASSGELRDGYTF	TGTGCCAGCAGTGGAGAACTCAGGGATGGCTACACCTTC	TRBV2	TRBJ1-2	.	.
CASSLVLGSPYEQYF	TGTGCCAGCAGTTTAGTTTTAGGGAGCCCCTACGAGCAGTACTTC	TRBV28	TRBJ2-7	.	.
CASTAYGYTF	TGTGCCAGCACCGCCTATGGCTACACCTTC	TRBV2	TRBJ1-2	.	.
CASSESWTGAITDTQYF	TGTGCCAGCAGTGAATCTTGGACAGGGGCCATCACAGATACGCAGTATTTT	TRBV6-4	TRBJ2-3	.	TRBD1
CASRKGTGGLAFF	TGTGCCAGCAGGAAGGGGACAGGGGGCCTAGCTTTCTTT	TRBV28	TRBJ1-1	.	TRBD1
CASSGQGGLEQYF	TGTGCCAGCTCCGGACAGGGGGGTCTCGAGCAGTACTTC	TRBV18	TRBJ2-7	.	TRBD1
CASSEGQDRMWGLFF	TGTGCCAGCAGTGAAGGGCAGGACCGAATGTGGGGACTGTTTTTT	TRBV2	TRBJ1-4	.	.
CASSFETDTQYF	TGTGCCAGCAGCTTTGAAACAGATACGCAGTATTTT	TRBV7-9	TRBJ2-3	.	.
CASSPGVGSTEAFF	TGTGCCAGCTCACCAGGGGTCGGTAGCACTGAAGCTTTCTTT	TRBV18	TRBJ1-1	.	.
CASSPLGQQVRGSEAFF	TGCGCCAGCAGCCCGCTCGGTCAGCAGGTTAGGGGATCTGAAGCTTTCTTT	TRBV5-1	TRBJ1-1	.	.
CASSPPGLAGGNEQFF	TGTGCCAGCTCACCACCGGGGCTAGCGGGAGGCAATGAGCAGTTCTTC	TRBV18	TRBJ2-1	.	TRBD2
CASSESGHGGGYTF	TGTGCCAGCAGTGAATCCGGACATGGGGGAGGCTACACCTTC	TRBV6-1	TRBJ1-2	.	.
CASSGGPGANVLTF	TGTGCCAGCAGCGGGGGCCCTGGGGCCAACGTCCTGACTTTC	TRBV7-6	TRBJ2-6	.	.
CASSEARQGSTDTQYF	TGTGCCAGCAGTGAGGCCCGACAGGGGAGCACAGATACGCAGTATTTT	TRBV2	TRBJ2-3	.	TRBD1
CASSFTGLAGGPTSNEQFF	TGTGCCAGCAGCTTTACGGGACTAGCGGGGGGGCCGACCTCCAATGAGCAGTTCTTC	TRBV7-9	TRBJ2-1	.	TRBD2
CAWSVAVLSNSPLHF	TGTGCCTGGAGTGTCGCAGTACTCTCAAATTCACCCCTCCACTTT	TRBV30	TRBJ1-6	.	.
CASSVAVGVTEAFF	TGTGCCAGCAGCGTAGCGGTCGGGGTGACTGAAGCTTTCTTT	TRBV9	TRBJ1-1	.	.
CASNTPSSGANVLTF	TGTGCCAGTAACACGCCGTCCTCTGGGGCCAACGTCCTGACTTTC	TRBV19	TRBJ2-6	.	.
CASSQGGRAQETQYF	TGCGCCAGCAGCCAAGGCGGCAGGGCCCAAGAGACCCAGTACTTC	TRBV4-1	TRBJ2-5	.	.
CASSGRQGAYTEAFF	TGTGCCAGTAGTGGAAGACAGGGGGCTTACACTGAAGCTTTCTTT	TRBV19	TRBJ1-1	.	TRBD1